These 25 T cell receptor beta chains came from one sample sequenced in a study of T cell responses to AZD1222 COVID-19 vaccine. Clones were sequenced by immunoSEQ multiplex PCR, and TCRdb holds only the in-frame ones, with some missing. This sample yields approximately 260,000 clones, of which 80% to 95% are seen a single time; 0.55% belongs to the top ten. The material was peripheral blood, obtained on day 0 of AZD1222 vaccination. The source of these receptors is an adult in good health.

The V and J genes are TRBV5-1 and TRBJ2-2, with 8 bases identical to TRBD1. The CDR3 totals 13 residues. With V trimmed by 3 bases and J by 6 bases, 1 base remained unmatched. Germline V gene data show CDR1 as SGHRS and CDR2 as YFSETQ. CDR3 in DNA: TGCGCCAGCAGCTCCAGGGGGCCCGGGGAGCTGTTTTTT. Its translation: CASSSRGPGELFF.

The V and J genes are TRBV27 and TRBJ1-1, with D unclear. V gave up 3 bases and J gave up 0 bases, with 8 bases separating them. Germline assignment: CDR1 MNHEY and CDR2 SMNVEV (reference sequence). The CDR3 length is 14 residues. CDR3: CASSFGGLNTEAFF. CDR3 nucleotides: TGTGCCAGCAGTTTCGGAGGGCTGAACACTGAAGCTTTCTTT.

The chain recombines TRBV18 with TRBJ2-4, with 9 bases lining up with TRBD1. Germline CDR1 and CDR2: KGHSH and LQKENI. This CDR3 comprises 15 residues. Unmatched junction bases numbered 8, after V lost 2 bases and J lost 9 bases. The DNA for the CDR3 is TGTGCCAGCTCACCAGAGGCGGGACAGGGATCCATTCAGTACTTC. Translating it yields CASSPEAGQGSIQYF. The full variable domain, its missing parts supplied by reference TRBV18 and TRBJ2-4, is NAGVMQNPRHLVRRRGQEARLRCSPMKGHSHVYWYRQLPEEGLKFMVYLQKENIIDESGMPKERFSAEFPKEGPSILRIQQVVRGDSAAYFCASSPEAGQGSIQYFGAGTRLSVL.

V and J are TRBV24-1 and TRBJ2-1; D is uncertain. The germline V gene has CDR1 KGHDR and CDR2 SFDVKD. The CDR3 consists of 16 residues. V dropped 3 bases and J dropped 0 bases, with 11 bases sitting between them. This CDR3 is CATSDAGASSYNEQFF. CDR3 nucleotides: TGTGCCACCAGTGATGCCGGCGCCAGCTCCTACAATGAGCAGTTCTTC.

The rearrangement links TRBV7-9 to TRBJ1-1, with no clear D. The germline gives CDR1 SEHNR, CDR2 FQNEAQ (reference sequence). This CDR3 region has 12 residues. Between the trimmed V and J ends, which lost 8 bases and 5 bases, there was a span of 12 bases. The CDR3 reads CASERSGTEAFF. In DNA, the CDR3 is TGTGCCAGCGAACGTTCGGGAACTGAAGCTTTCTTT. Combining the CDR3 with reference TRBV7-9 and TRBJ1-1 gives the whole variable domain DTGVSQNPRHKITKRGQNVTFRCDPISEHNRLYWYRQTLGQGPEFLTYFQNEAQLEKSRLLSDRFSAERPKGSFSTLEIQRTEQGDSAMYLCASERSGTEAFFGQGTRLTVV.

The V and J genes are TRBV9 and TRBJ1-3; TRBD1 agrees at 8 bases. CDR1 and CDR2 (germline): SGDLS, YYNGEE. Losses at the gene ends were 4 bases for V and 8 bases for J; bases not matched to a gene: 11. The CDR3 extends over 15 amino acids. CDR3 in DNA: TGTGCCAGCAGCTTAACCGGGACAGGAATACACACCATATATTTT. This gives the protein CASSLTGTGIHTIYF.

The chain joins TRBV7-3 to TRBJ2-5; D unresolved. Deletions cut 5 bases from V and 5 bases from J, with 12 bases between. This CDR3 comprises 13 residues. Germline CDR1 is SGHTA and CDR2 is FQGTGA. The CDR3 DNA sequence: TGTGCCAGCAGCCAGAGCGTCGGGGAGACCCAGTACTTC. Protein sequence: CASSQSVGETQYF.

The rearrangement uses TRBV5-5 and TRBJ1-1; D is undetermined. CDR3 length: 13 residues. Germline lookup yields CDR1 SGHKS and CDR2 YYEKEE (reference sequence). The germline V and J ends were trimmed by 4 bases and 9 bases, with 16 bases remaining between them. CDR3 in amino acids: CASSPLTREKAFF. In DNA, the CDR3 is TGTGCCAGCAGCCCCCTTACTCGGGAGAAAGCTTTCTTT.

The DNA of the CDR3 is TGCGCCAGCAGCCAAGGTTCAGGTCCCGGCAGCACAGATACGCAGTATTTT. It specifies CASSQGSGPGSTDTQYF. The V gene is TRBV4-1, the J gene TRBJ2-3, with D unresolved. The CDR3 length is 17 residues. Trimming took 1 base from V and 0 from J, leaving 14 bases between them. Germline assignment: CDR1 MGHRA and CDR2 YSYEKL.

Only one count was recorded for this clone. The chain carries TRBV20-1 and TRBJ2-1; 7 positions agree with TRBD2. V lost 3 bases to trimming and J lost 2 bases; unmatched junction nucleotides: 10. The length of the CDR3 is 16 residues. Germline V lookup: CDR1 DFQATT, CDR2 SNEGSKA (reference sequence). The CDR3 sequence: CSASSHGGGPYNEQFF. The CDR3 DNA reads TGCAGTGCTAGTTCTCATGGGGGGGGTCCCTACAATGAGCAGTTCTTC.

In its sample, this clone was seen a few times. The V gene is TRBV28, the J gene TRBJ1-2; D not certain. V lost 3 bases to trimming and J lost 1 base, with 6 bases between them. Germline CDR1 is MDHEN and CDR2 is SYDVKM. The CDR3 runs 13 residues. This chain's CDR3 is CASSLGDNYGYTF. The DNA of the CDR3 is TGTGCCAGCAGTTTGGGCGATAACTATGGCTACACCTTC.

This clone is a singleton in its sample. The rearrangement uses TRBV10-3 and TRBJ1-1, with D possibly matching TRBD1 (6 bases). From germline, CDR1 is ENHRY and CDR2 SYGVKD. The CDR3 is 14 amino acids. The V and J ends lost 10 bases and 6 bases respectively, with 21 bases between them. The CDR3 DNA sequence: TGTGCCACGGTAGAAGGGGGAGGGAAATCTGAAGCTTTCTTT. Translating it yields CATVEGGGKSEAFF.

The chain couples TRBV7-9 to TRBJ2-7, with TRBD1 matching 9 bases. The CDR3 extends over 15 amino acids. Germline CDR1 and CDR2: SEHNR and FQNEAQ (reference sequence). J was trimmed by 5 bases and V by 5 bases; bases with no gene match: 10. The CDR3 nucleotides are TGTGCCAGCAGCCCCGCCGGGACAGGGTCACACGAGCAGTACTTC. Amino acids: CASSPAGTGSHEQYF.

Details on this clone: Other DNA sequences from this sample encode an identical CDR3 as well. This chain joins TRBV28 and TRBJ1-1; D unresolved. The CDR3 spans 12 residues. Germline V gene sequence: CDR1 MDHEN, CDR2 SYDVKM. Trimming cost V 5 bases and J 0 bases, with 4 bases left between them. The CDR3 coding sequence is TGTGCCAGCAGTCTAATGAACACTGAAGCTTTCTTT. This encodes CASSLMNTEAFF.

The chain has TRBV28 and TRBJ2-7, with D maybe TRBD2 (6 bases). This CDR3 has 15 residues. The ends were cut back, 7 bases at V and 4 bases at J, with 20 bases in the middle. CDR1 is MDHEN and CDR2 is SYDVKM in the germline V gene. This CDR3 reads CASTTGAGSFYEQYF. The CDR3, as DNA: TGTGCCAGCACCACCGGGGCGGGATCGTTTTACGAGCAGTACTTC. The full variable domain, completed using reference TRBV28 and TRBJ2-7, is DVKVTQSSRYLVKRTGEKVFLECVQDMDHENMFWYRQDPGLGLRLIYFSYDVKMKEKGDIPEGYSVSREKKERFSLILESASTNQTSMYLCASTTGAGSFYEQYFGPGTRLTVT.

The rearrangement links TRBV9 to TRBJ2-3; TRBD2 matches 9 bases. From germline, CDR1 is SGDLS and CDR2 YYNGEE. J lost 6 bases, V lost 0 bases, and 5 bases had no gene match. The CDR3 is 15 residues long. DNA for the CDR3: TGTGCCAGCAGCGTAGAAGCGGGGGGCTGGGATACGCAGTATTTT. Its translation is CASSVEAGGWDTQYF.

Points on this clone: The same CDR3 can be traced to other DNA sequences in this sample. The V call is TRBV3-1 (or the pseudogene TRBV3-2), the J call TRBJ1-5; no definite D call. CDR1 is LGHDT and CDR2 is YNNKEL in the germline V gene (reference sequence). Trimming took 1 base from V and 1 from J, leaving 2 bases between them. This CDR3 region has 13 residues. CDR3 amino acids: CASSQGSNQPQHF. As DNA, the CDR3 is TGTGCCAGCAGCCAAGGCAGCAATCAGCCCCAGCATTTT.

The J gene is TRBJ2-2, the V gene TRBV12-3 or TRBV12-4, with 11 bases lining up with TRBD2. V shed 11 bases, J shed 4 bases, and the junction held 3 bases outside the gene matches. The CDR3 has 13 residues. The CDR3: CAAGLAVTGELFF. CDR3 nucleotides: TGTGCCGCGGGACTAGCGGTCACCGGGGAGCTGTTTTTT.

The chain joins TRBV11-2 to TRBJ2-7, with 7 nucleotides matching TRBD1. The CDR3 runs to 15 residues. Germline trimming cut 5 bases from V and 2 bases from J; bases unmatched to any gene: 9. From germline, CDR1 is SGHAT and CDR2 FQNNGV. In nucleotides, the CDR3 is TGTGCCAGCAGCCACCCCCTCCAGGGGGCCTACGAGCAGTACTTC. This codes for CASSHPLQGAYEQYF.

The J gene is TRBJ2-7, the V gene TRBV6-6; 7 bases are shared with TRBD2. With V trimmed by 6 bases and J by 4 bases, 6 bases remained unmatched. The CDR3 loop spans 13 amino acids. Germline CDR1 and CDR2: MNHNY and SVGAGI (reference sequence). The DNA for the CDR3 is TGTGCCAGCAGCGGGGACTATGGATACGAGCAGTACTTC. It codes for CASSGDYGYEQYF.

The rearrangement joins TRBV7-3 to TRBJ2-2; D ambiguous. The CDR3 sequence is 13 residues long. V was trimmed by 4 bases and J by 8 bases, leaving 11 bases between them. Germline V CDR1 and CDR2: SGHTA, FQGTGA. The CDR3 loop is CASSSTPWGELFF. The CDR3, as DNA: TGTGCCAGCAGCTCGACTCCATGGGGGGAGCTGTTTTTT.

The rearrangement links TRBV6-5 to TRBJ2-1, with TRBD2 identical over 8 bases. This CDR3 contains 16 residues. The germline gives CDR1 MNHEY, CDR2 SVGAGI. V lost 2 bases and J lost 6; bases outside the gene matches: 9. The CDR3 loop is CASSYLRTSFTNEQFF. Here the CDR3 DNA reads TGTGCCAGCAGTTACCTCCGGACTAGCTTCACCAATGAGCAGTTCTTC.

The V and J genes are TRBV11-2 and TRBJ1-2, with 9 nucleotides matching TRBD1. Germline-derived CDR1 and CDR2 are SGHAT and FQNNGV. The CDR3 contains 13 residues. The ends lost 5 bases at V and 7 bases at J; junction bases unmatched: 5. This CDR3 is CASSPGTGSGYTF. As DNA, the CDR3 is TGTGCCAGCAGCCCGGGGACAGGGAGTGGCTACACCTTC. Using reference TRBV11-2 and TRBJ1-2 for the parts outside the CDR3, the full variable domain is EAGVAQSPRYKIIEKRQSVAFWCNPISGHATLYWYQQILGQGPKLLIQFQNNGVVDDSQLPKDRFSAERLKGVDSTLKIQPAKLEDSAVYLCASSPGTGSGYTFGSGTRLTVV.

The genes are TRBV5-6 and TRBJ1-3; 9 positions match TRBD1. CDR1 SGHDT and CDR2 YYEEEE come from the germline V gene. V dropped 4 bases and J dropped 2; count of bases not matched to a gene: 10. This CDR3 comprises 17 residues. CDR3 loop: CASSLSRDRDTGNTIYF. In DNA form, the CDR3 reads TGTGCCAGCAGCCTTAGCAGGGACAGGGATACTGGAAACACCATATATTTT.

The chain's CDR3 is CASSPWSLGTEAFF. CDR3 nucleotide sequence: TGTGCCAGCAGTCCGTGGTCCTTGGGGACTGAAGCTTTCTTT. This chain connects TRBV28 to TRBJ1-1; D is unresolved. CDR1 is MDHEN, CDR2 SYDVKM, per germline. This CDR3 is built from 14 residues. V lost 5 bases to trimming and J lost 5 bases, with 15 bases between them.